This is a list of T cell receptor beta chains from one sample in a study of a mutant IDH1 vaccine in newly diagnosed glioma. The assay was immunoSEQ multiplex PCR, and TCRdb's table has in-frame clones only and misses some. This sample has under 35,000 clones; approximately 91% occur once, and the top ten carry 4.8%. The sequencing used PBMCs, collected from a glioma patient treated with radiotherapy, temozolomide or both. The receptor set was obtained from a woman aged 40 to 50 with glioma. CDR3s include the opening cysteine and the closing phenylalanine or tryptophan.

CDR3aa: CASSLRPGIKNIQYF; v_gene: TRBV27; j_gene: TRBJ2-4
CDR3aa: CASSGQRGDTQYF; v_gene: TRBV10-2; j_gene: TRBJ2-3
CDR3aa: CASSGGELSNTGELFF; v_gene: TRBV13; j_gene: TRBJ2-2
CDR3aa: CASSLWESGDTDTQYF; v_gene: TRBV28; j_gene: TRBJ2-3
CDR3aa: CAAGSGNTIYF; v_gene: TRBV6-5; j_gene: TRBJ1-3
CDR3aa: CASSPGQTRLDEQYF; v_gene: TRBV5-1; j_gene: TRBJ2-7
CDR3aa: CASSEGLAGGETQYF; v_gene: TRBV2; j_gene: TRBJ2-5
CDR3aa: CASSFWGSGRNTEAFF; v_gene: TRBV5-6; j_gene: TRBJ1-1
CDR3aa: CASGDPFSGNTIYF; v_gene: TRBV19; j_gene: TRBJ1-3
CDR3aa: CASSSELTEAFF; v_gene: TRBV7-9; j_gene: TRBJ1-1
CDR3aa: CASSGTEAFF; v_gene: TRBV18; j_gene: TRBJ1-1
CDR3aa: CASSFRAGSNTEAFF; v_gene: TRBV7-6; j_gene: TRBJ1-1
CDR3aa: CASSSRQGLNEKLFF; v_gene: TRBV7-8; j_gene: TRBJ1-4
CDR3aa: CASSVQVEGSEQYF; v_gene: TRBV19; j_gene: TRBJ2-7
CDR3aa: CASSLGGLAGVNEQFF; v_gene: TRBV5-4; j_gene: TRBJ2-1
CDR3aa: CASSYRAGIYGYTF; v_gene: TRBV6-5; j_gene: TRBJ1-2
CDR3aa: CAWSPGLAISYEQYF; v_gene: TRBV30; j_gene: TRBJ2-7
CDR3aa: CSVVTGYTEAFF; v_gene: TRBV29-1; j_gene: TRBJ1-1
CDR3aa: CASLDTGWAYEQYF; v_gene: TRBV6-1; j_gene: TRBJ2-7
CDR3aa: CASSEGRAKNIQYF; v_gene: TRBV2; j_gene: TRBJ2-4
CDR3aa: CASRRDTGSEKLFF; v_gene: TRBV6-1; j_gene: TRBJ1-4
CDR3aa: CASSEDWTGTYEQYF; v_gene: TRBV6-1; j_gene: TRBJ2-7
CDR3aa: CSVAENIQYF; v_gene: TRBV29-1; j_gene: TRBJ2-4
CDR3aa: CASSFAENYGYTF; v_gene: TRBV7-2; j_gene: TRBJ1-2
CDR3aa: CASSYYGPTDTQYF; v_gene: TRBV6-5; j_gene: TRBJ2-3
CDR3aa: CSARTASSGNTIYF; v_gene: TRBV29-1; j_gene: TRBJ1-3
CDR3aa: CASSKSYGYTF; v_gene: TRBV7-2; j_gene: TRBJ1-2
CDR3aa: CASSRHTGVYEQYF; v_gene: TRBV28; j_gene: TRBJ2-7
CDR3aa: CASSSGTGGTEAFF; v_gene: TRBV7-6; j_gene: TRBJ1-1
CDR3aa: CASSPSGRGDEQYF; v_gene: TRBV7-6; j_gene: TRBJ2-7
CDR3aa: CASSRTGLTEAFF; v_gene: TRBV11-3; j_gene: TRBJ1-1
CDR3aa: CASSPLHKTGNTIYF; v_gene: TRBV4-1; j_gene: TRBJ1-3
CDR3aa: CASSERGAGQGVHEQYF; v_gene: TRBV25-1; j_gene: TRBJ2-7
CDR3aa: CASSEQGRFYGYTF; v_gene: TRBV6-1; j_gene: TRBJ1-2
CDR3aa: CASREGTGFNYGYTF; v_gene: TRBV6-4; j_gene: TRBJ1-2
CDR3aa: CASSESLIHDNTEAFF; v_gene: TRBV25-1; j_gene: TRBJ1-1
CDR3aa: CASSGGLYTDTQYF; v_gene: TRBV5-1; j_gene: TRBJ2-3
CDR3aa: CASRSRGSSGNTIYF; v_gene: TRBV2; j_gene: TRBJ1-3
CDR3aa: CASSVGTAGNTIYF; v_gene: TRBV5-1; j_gene: TRBJ1-3
CDR3aa: CASSDPGQEAFF; v_gene: TRBV10-1; j_gene: TRBJ1-1
CDR3aa: CASSPGLAEVAQYF; v_gene: TRBV6-5; j_gene: TRBJ2-5
CDR3aa: CASSFQTGGGTGELFF; v_gene: TRBV5-6; j_gene: TRBJ2-2
CDR3aa: CASSQEDGVEQYF; v_gene: TRBV4-3; j_gene: TRBJ2-7
CDR3aa: CASSQDNGRVNTEAFF; v_gene: TRBV4-1; j_gene: TRBJ1-1
CDR3aa: CASSSGLVRTDTQYF; v_gene: TRBV6-6; j_gene: TRBJ2-3